This T cell receptor beta chain was identified during a study of cytomegalovirus exposure and HLA in healthy donors. Primers for the PCR totalled 60 Vbeta and 13 Jbeta. TCRdb's table, derived via immunoSEQ multiplex PCR, lists solely in-frame clones and lacks some. The sample holds over 120,000 clones, about 80% seen once. This CDR3 is 12 amino acids long. V shed 5 bases and J shed 6 bases, with 9 bases lying between them. Germline CDR1 SEHNR, CDR2 FQNEAQ (reference sequence). The donors gave bone marrow, and they were healthy. This TCR derives from a man aged 25-40 years in good health and CMV-seropositive. Material for sequencing was PBMCs. This chain joins TRBV7-9 and TRBJ2-3; possible D gene TRBD2, 6 bases. The CDR3 loop is CASSVRGDTQYF. In DNA, the CDR3 is TGTGCCAGCAGCGTCCGGGGGGATACGCAGTATTTT.